The sequence of this T cell receptor (beta chain) was determined in a study of STAT5B mutations in CD4+ large granular lymphocyte leukemia. Study-level results: Higher CD4+ than CD8+ T-LGLL clonality might reflect small sample size. Without putative leukemic clones, patient CD4-sorted repertoires remained more clonal than healthy CD4+ repertoires.

This clone has a handful of counts. Its cognate antigen is unknown. Clones were read by immunoSEQ multiplex PCR, and TCRdb kept only the in-frame ones, dropping some. The top ten hold 2% to 3% of the sample, which has about 34,000 clones, more than 75% seen once. The sample consisted of CD4+ T cells from blood buffy coats. This sequence was found in a human donor in good health.

The CDR3 DNA reads TGTGCCAGCAGGGAACTGGGAGGGCAGCCTAATCAGCCCCAGCATTTT. This translates into CASRELGGQPNQPQHF. The chain joins TRBV6-1 to TRBJ1-5; no clear D. CDR1 and CDR2 (germline): MNHNS, SASEGT. The V gene lost 6 bases and the J gene lost 4 bases, with 19 bases spanning the gap. The CDR3 sequence is 16 residues long.